The rows below give T cell receptor beta chains drawn from one sample of a study of CD4 and CD8 cells across lung adenocarcinoma regions. MiXCR, run by TCRdb on the PCR reads, gives a single entry per CDR3 protein. The sample lists tens of thousands of distinct CDR3 sequences, 52% occurring once. Material for sequencing was CD4+ T cells from the center of a lung tumor. The receptors derive from a male donor with lung adenocarcinoma. The CD4 and CD8 labels of this study may be unreliable. Each CDR3 is given with its conserved first and last residue. A D gene is named only where the DNA matches it firmly. Where a row states a size, it is once, few, many or the class of an expanded clone; other rows omit it.

>once|TRBJ1-3|-|TRBV9
TGTGCCAGCAGCCCCGGCCGGATCTCTGGAAACACCATATATTTT
CASSPGRISGNTIYF
>few|TRBJ2-7|TRBD2|TRBV6-5
TGTGCCAGCAGTTCCCGCACTAGCGCTGCCTACGAGCAGTACTTC
CASSSRTSAAYEQYF
>-|TRBJ2-7|TRBD2|TRBV10-3
TGTGCCATCAGGACTAGCGGGCAAAGGGACGAGCAGTACTTC
CAIRTSGQRDEQYF
>-|TRBJ2-3|-|TRBV6-1
TGTGCCAGCAGCCTCCAGTCTGTGATTACCGAGGCGCAGTATTTT
CASSLQSVITEAQYF
>-|TRBJ2-3|-|TRBV6-1
TGTGCGGGCAGTGGGGCCATATACAAAGATACGCAGTATTTT
CAGSGAIYKDTQYF
>-|TRBJ2-1|TRBD2|TRBV20-1
TGCAGTGCTAGCGGGAGGGCCGCCTACAATGAGCAGTTCTTC
CSASGRAAYNEQFF
>-|TRBJ2-5|-|TRBV27
TGTGCCAGCAGTGCTGGCCGACTGGCCTGTGACCCAGAGACCCAGTATTTC
CASSAGRLACDPETQYF
>-|TRBJ2-5|TRBD2|TRBV27
TGTGCCAGCAGTTCCCTTTCCGGGACTAGCGGGGGGGCCAGAGAGACCCAGTACTTC
CASSSLSGTSGGARETQYF
>-|TRBJ2-4|-|TRBV10-2
TGCGCCAGCAGTGAGACCGAAGCAGACATTCAGTATTTC
CASSETEADIQYF
>many|TRBJ2-1|-|TRBV11-2
TGTGCCAGCAGCTTAGGATTGGCATACCCAGCTCACTTC
CASSLGLAYPAHF
>once|TRBJ2-7|-|TRBV6-1
TGTGCGAGGCGTGGGGGCCGCGACCAAGATACGCAGTACTTC
CARRGGRDQDTQYF
>once|TRBJ2-3|-|TRBV6-4
TGTGGCAGCGGTGAGGGGAGCGGAGCTAAAGATACGCAGTATTTT
CGSGEGSGAKDTQYF
>-|TRBJ2-3|-|TRBV10-3
TGTGCGGGCAAAGGGGGGAGTGGCGAAGAGACCCAGTATTTT
CAGKGGSGEETQYF
>few|TRBJ2-3|TRBD1|TRBV6-5
TGTGCCCGCAGACTCCAGTCTGTGAGTACAGGGGCGCAGTTTTTT
CARRLQSVSTGAQFF
>-|TRBJ2-7|TRBD1|TRBV6-1
TGTGCCAGCAGTGAACCGGGACAGGGATCCTACGAGCAGTACTTC
CASSEPGQGSYEQYF
>many|TRBJ1-1|-|TRBV27
TGTGCCAGCAGTTTTAATCCGTCAAGCACTGAAGCTTTCTTT
CASSFNPSSTEAFF
>medium-sized|TRBJ1-2|TRBD1|TRBV27
TGTGCCAGCAGTCACCAATCCTCAGGGGGCAACTATGGCTACACCTTC
CASSHQSSGGNYGYTF
>-|TRBJ2-4|-|TRBV6-1
TGTGCCAGCAGCGACCCGGGCGGGACGACCAAAAACATGCAGTACTTC
CASSDPGGTTKNMQYF
>once|TRBJ2-3|-|TRBV10-3
TGTGTCATGGGACTCCAGGCCGGAATCCCCGATGAGCAGTATTTT
CVMGLQAGIPDEQYF
>-|TRBJ1-2|-|TRBV30
TGTGCCTGGACGGCAGGGAACTATGGCTACACCTTC
CAWTAGNYGYTF
>-|TRBJ2-5|TRBD2|TRBV10-3
TGTGCCGGGGGGGAAGGTAGCGGGGACCCAGAGACCCAGTACTTC
CAGGEGSGDPETQYF
>once|TRBJ1-6|TRBD1|TRBV6-1
TGTGCCAGCAGTGGGCTCGGGACAGGAAATTCACCCCTCCACTTT
CASSGLGTGNSPLHF
>-|TRBJ2-7|-|TRBV27
TGTGCCAGCGCGGGGAAAGGGGGCCGGGACCAAGAGACGCAGTACTTC
CASAGKGGRDQETQYF
>-|TRBJ2-5|-|TRBV27
TGTGCCAGCAGTTTGGGTGTGGTCAACGATGAGCAGTACTTC
CASSLGVVNDEQYF
>-|TRBJ2-3|-|TRBV10-2
TGCGTCTGGAGTGAGACCGAAAAAAATACGCAGTATTTT
CVWSETEKNTQYF
>-|TRBJ2-1|TRBD2|TRBV7-2
TGTGCCAGCAGCTTCCTAGCGGGACCGGGTACGCAGTTTTTC
CASSFLAGPGTQFF